This T cell receptor beta chain was identified in a study of shared T cell receptors in the human thymus. The data were produced by immunoSEQ multiplex PCR, yet TCRdb's version contains in-frame clones alone and is incomplete. The repertoire holds roughly 660,000 clones, 85% to 90% seen once, with about 0.01% in the top ten. In germline, CDR1 is KGHSH, CDR2 LQKENI. The CDR3 loop spans 12 amino acids. Trimming pared 2 bases from V and 7 bases from J, leaving 6 bases between. The sample was also reused in another study, on human thymus T cells. That work states: Resections removed during corrective heart surgery provided the thymus tissue used. V and J gene usage appeared biased in thymic and blood repertoires. As related research reported, thymic repertoires overlapped highly among unrelated individuals.

Sequenced material: thymocytes. The J gene is TRBJ2-4, the V gene TRBV18; no reliable D call. This receptor was taken from a boy under two years old with a congenital heart defect. The CDR3, as DNA: TGTGCCAGCTCACCAATTAGTAACATTCAGTACTTC. It yields the protein CASSPISNIQYF.